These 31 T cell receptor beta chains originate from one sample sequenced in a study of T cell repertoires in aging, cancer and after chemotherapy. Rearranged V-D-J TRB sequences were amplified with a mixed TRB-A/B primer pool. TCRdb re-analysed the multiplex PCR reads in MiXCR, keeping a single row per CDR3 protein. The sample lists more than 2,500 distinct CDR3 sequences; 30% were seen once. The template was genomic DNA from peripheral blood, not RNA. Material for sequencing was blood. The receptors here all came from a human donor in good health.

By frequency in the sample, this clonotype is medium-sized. This chain's CDR3 is CASSDHFRDTGELFF. The DNA of the CDR3 is TGTGCCAGCAGTGACCACTTCCGCGACACCGGGGAGCTGTTTTTT. The V gene is TRBV6-2 or TRBV6-3, the J gene TRBJ2-2; no reliable D call. The CDR3 loop spans 15 amino acids. The V gene lost 5 bases and the J gene lost 3 bases, with 13 bases spanning the gap. Germline lookup yields CDR1 MNHEY and CDR2 SVGEGT.

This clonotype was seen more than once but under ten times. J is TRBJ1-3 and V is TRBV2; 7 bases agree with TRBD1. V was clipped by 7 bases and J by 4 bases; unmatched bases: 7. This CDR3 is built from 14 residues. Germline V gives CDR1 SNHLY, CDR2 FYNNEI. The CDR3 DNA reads TGTGCCAGCACCCCCCGGACAGGCGGAAACACCATATATTTT. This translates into CASTPRTGGNTIYF.

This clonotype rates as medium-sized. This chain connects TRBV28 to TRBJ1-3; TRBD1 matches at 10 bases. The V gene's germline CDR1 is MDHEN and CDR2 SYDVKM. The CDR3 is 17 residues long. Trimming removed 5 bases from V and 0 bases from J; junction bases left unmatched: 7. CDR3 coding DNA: TGTGCCAGCAGTCCGGGACAGGGGCCTTCCTCTGGAAACACCATATATTTT. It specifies CASSPGQGPSSGNTIYF.

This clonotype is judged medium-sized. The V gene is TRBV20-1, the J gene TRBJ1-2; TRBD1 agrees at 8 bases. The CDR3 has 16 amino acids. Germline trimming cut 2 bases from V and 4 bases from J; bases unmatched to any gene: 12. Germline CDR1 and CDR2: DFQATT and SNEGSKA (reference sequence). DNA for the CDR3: TGCAGTGCTAGAACCAGGGGGCTATTATTTAGCTATGGCTACACCTTC. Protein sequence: CSARTRGLLFSYGYTF.

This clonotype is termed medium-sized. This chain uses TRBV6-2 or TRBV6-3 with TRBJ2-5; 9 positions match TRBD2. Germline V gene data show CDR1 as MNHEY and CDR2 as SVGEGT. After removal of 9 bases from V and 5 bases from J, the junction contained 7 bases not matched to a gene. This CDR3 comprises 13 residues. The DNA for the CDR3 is TGTGCCAGGCCGGGACTAGCCTGCGAGACCCAGTACTTC. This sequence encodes CARPGLACETQYF.

The CDR3: CASSQEQGVEQFF. CDR3 bases: TGCGCCAGCAGCCAAGAACAGGGTGTGGAGCAGTTCTTC. The rearrangement links TRBV4-3 to TRBJ2-1; maybe TRBD1 (6 bases). Trimming left V 0 bases short and J 10 bases short, with 10 bases between. Germline CDR1 reads LGHNA; CDR2 reads YSLEER. This CDR3 comprises 13 residues.

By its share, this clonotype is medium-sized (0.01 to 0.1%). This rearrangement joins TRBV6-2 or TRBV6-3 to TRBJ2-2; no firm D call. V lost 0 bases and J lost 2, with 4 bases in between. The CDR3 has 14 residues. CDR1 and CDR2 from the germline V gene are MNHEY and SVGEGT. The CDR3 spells CASSYSSNTGELFF. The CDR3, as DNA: TGTGCCAGCAGTTACTCGTCAAACACCGGGGAGCTGTTTTTT.

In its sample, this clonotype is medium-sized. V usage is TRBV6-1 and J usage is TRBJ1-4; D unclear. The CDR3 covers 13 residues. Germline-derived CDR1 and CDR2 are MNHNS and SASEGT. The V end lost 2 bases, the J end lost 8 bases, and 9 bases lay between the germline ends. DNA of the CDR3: TGTGCCAGCAGTGAAACACAGATCGAAAAACTGTTTTTT. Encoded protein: CASSETQIEKLFF.

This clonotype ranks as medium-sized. The DNA for the CDR3 is TGTGCCAGCAGCTACCCCAAGCGGACAGGGGAAGACACCATATATTTT. Translation: CASSYPKRTGEDTIYF. The chain combines TRBV12-3 or TRBV12-4 with TRBJ1-3, with 9 nucleotides matching TRBD1. V dropped 6 bases and J dropped 8; count of bases not matched to a gene: 14. The CDR3 spans 16 residues.

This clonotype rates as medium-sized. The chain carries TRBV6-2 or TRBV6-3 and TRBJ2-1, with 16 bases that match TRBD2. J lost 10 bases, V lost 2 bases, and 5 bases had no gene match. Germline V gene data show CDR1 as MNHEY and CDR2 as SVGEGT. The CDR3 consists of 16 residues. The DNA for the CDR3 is TGTGCCAGCAGTTACGGGACTAGCGGGAGGGCCAGCGAGCAGTTCTTC. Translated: CASSYGTSGRASEQFF.

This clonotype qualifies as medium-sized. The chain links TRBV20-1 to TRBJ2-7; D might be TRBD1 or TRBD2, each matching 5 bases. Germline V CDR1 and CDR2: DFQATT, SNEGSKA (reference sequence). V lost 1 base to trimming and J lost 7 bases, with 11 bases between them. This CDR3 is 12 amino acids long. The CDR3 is CSARGGEREQYF. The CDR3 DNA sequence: TGCAGTGCTAGAGGAGGGGAGAGGGAGCAGTACTTC.

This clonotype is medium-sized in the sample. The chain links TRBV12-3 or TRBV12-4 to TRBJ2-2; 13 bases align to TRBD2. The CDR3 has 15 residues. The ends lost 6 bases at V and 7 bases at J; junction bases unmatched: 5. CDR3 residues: CASSWTSGSLGELFF. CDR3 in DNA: TGTGCCAGCAGCTGGACTAGCGGGAGTCTCGGGGAGCTGTTTTTT.

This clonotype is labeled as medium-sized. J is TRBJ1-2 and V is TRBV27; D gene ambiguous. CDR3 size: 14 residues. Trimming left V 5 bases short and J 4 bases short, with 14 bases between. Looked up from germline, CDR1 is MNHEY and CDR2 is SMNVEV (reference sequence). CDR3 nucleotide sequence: TGTGCCAGCAGTCCTCGGGTCCTAGCCTATGGCTACACCTTC. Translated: CASSPRVLAYGYTF.

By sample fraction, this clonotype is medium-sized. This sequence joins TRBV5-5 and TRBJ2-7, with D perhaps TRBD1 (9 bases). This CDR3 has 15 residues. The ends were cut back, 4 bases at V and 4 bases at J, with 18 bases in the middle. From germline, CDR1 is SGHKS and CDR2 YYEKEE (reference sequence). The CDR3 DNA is TGTGCCAGCAGCGGCGGGGGGACAGGGATTTACGAGCAGTACTTC. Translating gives CASSGGGTGIYEQYF.

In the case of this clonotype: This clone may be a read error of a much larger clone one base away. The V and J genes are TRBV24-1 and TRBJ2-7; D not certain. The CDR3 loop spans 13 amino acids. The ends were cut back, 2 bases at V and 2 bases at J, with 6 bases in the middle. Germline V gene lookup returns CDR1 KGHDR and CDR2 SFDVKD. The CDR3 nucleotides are TGTGCCACCAGTGATTCGGTACCCTACGAGCAGTACTTC. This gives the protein CATSDSVPYEQYF.

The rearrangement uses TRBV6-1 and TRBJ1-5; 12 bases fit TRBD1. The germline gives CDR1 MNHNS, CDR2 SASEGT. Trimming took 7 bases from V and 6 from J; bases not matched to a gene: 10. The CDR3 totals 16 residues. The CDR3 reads CASIANPGQGAQPQHF. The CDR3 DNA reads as TGTGCCAGCATCGCGAATCCGGGACAGGGGGCTCAGCCCCAGCATTTT.

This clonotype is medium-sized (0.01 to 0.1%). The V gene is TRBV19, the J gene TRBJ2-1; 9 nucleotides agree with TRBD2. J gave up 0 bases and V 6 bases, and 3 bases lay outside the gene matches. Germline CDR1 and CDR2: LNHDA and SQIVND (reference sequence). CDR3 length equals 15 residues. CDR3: CASSKAGGSYNEQFF. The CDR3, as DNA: TGTGCCAGTAGCAAAGCGGGGGGCTCCTACAATGAGCAGTTCTTC.

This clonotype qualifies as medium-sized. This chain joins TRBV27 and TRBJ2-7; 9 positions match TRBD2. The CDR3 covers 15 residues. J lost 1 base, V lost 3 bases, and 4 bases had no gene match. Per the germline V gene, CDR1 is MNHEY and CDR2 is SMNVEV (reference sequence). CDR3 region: CASSLGGRGSYEQYF. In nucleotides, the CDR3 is TGTGCCAGCAGTTTGGGCGGGAGGGGATCCTACGAGCAGTACTTC.

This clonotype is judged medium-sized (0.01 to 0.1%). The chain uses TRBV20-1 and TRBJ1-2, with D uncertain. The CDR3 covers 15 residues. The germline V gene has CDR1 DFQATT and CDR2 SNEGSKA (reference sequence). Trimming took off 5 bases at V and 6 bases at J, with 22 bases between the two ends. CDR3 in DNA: TGCAGTGCTCCTTATAGGCCTGAAGGGTTCGATGGCTACACCTTC. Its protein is CSAPYRPEGFDGYTF.

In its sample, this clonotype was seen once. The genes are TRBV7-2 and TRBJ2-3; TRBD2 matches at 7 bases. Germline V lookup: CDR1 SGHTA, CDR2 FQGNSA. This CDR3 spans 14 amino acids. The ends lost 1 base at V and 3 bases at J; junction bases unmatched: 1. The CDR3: CASSLVRETDTQYF. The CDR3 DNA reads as TGTGCCAGCAGCTTAGTGCGGGAGACAGATACGCAGTATTTT.

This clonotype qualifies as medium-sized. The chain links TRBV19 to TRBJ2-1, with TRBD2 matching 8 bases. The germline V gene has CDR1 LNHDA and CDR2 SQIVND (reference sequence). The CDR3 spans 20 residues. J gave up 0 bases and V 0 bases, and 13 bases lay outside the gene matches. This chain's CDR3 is CASSIDTGGPWEVSYNEQFF. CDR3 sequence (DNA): TGTGCCAGTAGTATAGATACGGGAGGGCCGTGGGAGGTCTCCTACAATGAGCAGTTCTTC.

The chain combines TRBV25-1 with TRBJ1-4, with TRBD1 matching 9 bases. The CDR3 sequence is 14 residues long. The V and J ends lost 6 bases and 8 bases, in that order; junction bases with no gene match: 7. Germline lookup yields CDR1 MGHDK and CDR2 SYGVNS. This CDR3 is CASSPQGAVEKLFF. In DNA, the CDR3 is TGTGCCAGCAGCCCACAGGGGGCAGTCGAAAAACTGTTTTTT.

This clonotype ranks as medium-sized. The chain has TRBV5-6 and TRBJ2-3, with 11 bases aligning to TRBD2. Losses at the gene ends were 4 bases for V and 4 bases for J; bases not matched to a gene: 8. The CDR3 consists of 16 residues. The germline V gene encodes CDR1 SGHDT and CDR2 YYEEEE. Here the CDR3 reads CASSPGLAEPSDTQYF. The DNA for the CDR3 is TGTGCCAGCAGCCCGGGACTAGCGGAACCATCAGATACGCAGTATTTT.

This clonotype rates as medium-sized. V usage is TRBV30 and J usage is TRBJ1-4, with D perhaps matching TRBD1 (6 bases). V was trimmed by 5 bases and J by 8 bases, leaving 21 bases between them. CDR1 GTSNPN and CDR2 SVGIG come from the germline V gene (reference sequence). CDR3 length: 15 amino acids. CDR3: CAWEHPRGHSEKLFF. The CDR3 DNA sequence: TGTGCCTGGGAGCACCCCAGGGGCCATTCGGAAAAACTGTTTTTT.

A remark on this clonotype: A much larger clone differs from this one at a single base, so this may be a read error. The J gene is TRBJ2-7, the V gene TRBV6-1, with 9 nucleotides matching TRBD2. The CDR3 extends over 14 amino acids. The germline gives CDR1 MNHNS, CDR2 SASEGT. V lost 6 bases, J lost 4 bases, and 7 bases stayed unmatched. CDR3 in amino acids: CASSTSGGSYEQYF. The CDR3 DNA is TGTGCCAGCAGCACCAGCGGGGGGTCATACGAGCAGTACTTC.

The CDR3 sequence: CASRDRFETQYF. CDR3 sequence (DNA): TGTGCCAGCAGGGACAGGTTCGAGACCCAGTACTTC. The chain links TRBV2 to TRBJ2-5, with 7 positions matching TRBD1. The CDR3 is made up of 12 amino acids. V shed 6 bases, J shed 5 bases, and the junction held 3 bases outside the gene matches. Germline loops: CDR1 SNHLY, CDR2 FYNNEI.

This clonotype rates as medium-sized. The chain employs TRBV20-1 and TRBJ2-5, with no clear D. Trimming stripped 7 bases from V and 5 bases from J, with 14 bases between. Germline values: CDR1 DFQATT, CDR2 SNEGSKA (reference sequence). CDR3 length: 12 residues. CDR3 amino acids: CSGESPFETQYF. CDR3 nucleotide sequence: TGCAGTGGAGAGAGTCCCTTTGAGACCCAGTACTTC.

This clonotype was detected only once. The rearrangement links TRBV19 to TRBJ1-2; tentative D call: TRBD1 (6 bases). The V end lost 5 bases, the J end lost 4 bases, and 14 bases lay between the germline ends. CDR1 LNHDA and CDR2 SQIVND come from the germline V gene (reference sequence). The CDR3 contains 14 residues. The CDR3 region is CASSPFGGAYGYTF. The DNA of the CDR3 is TGTGCCAGTAGTCCCTTTGGGGGGGCCTATGGCTACACCTTC.

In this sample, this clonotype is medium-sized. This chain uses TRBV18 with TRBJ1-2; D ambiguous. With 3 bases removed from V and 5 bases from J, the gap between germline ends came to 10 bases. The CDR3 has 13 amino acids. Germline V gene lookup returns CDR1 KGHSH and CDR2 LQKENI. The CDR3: CASSPDVGYGYTF. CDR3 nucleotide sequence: TGTGCCAGCTCACCCGACGTAGGGTATGGCTACACCTTC.

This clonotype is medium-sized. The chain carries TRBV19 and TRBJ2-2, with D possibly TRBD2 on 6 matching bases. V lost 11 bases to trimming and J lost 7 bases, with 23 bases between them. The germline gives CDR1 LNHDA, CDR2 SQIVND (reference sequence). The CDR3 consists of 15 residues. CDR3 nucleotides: TGTGCCTCTTTCCCGGGAGAAGATTCGGACGGGGAGCTGTTTTTT. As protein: CASFPGEDSDGELFF.

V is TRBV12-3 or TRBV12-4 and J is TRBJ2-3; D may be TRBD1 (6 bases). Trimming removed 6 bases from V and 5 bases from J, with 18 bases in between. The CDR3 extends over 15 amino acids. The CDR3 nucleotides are TGTGCCAGCAGCCGGGACACCCTTCGAGTAGATACGCAGTATTTT. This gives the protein CASSRDTLRVDTQYF.